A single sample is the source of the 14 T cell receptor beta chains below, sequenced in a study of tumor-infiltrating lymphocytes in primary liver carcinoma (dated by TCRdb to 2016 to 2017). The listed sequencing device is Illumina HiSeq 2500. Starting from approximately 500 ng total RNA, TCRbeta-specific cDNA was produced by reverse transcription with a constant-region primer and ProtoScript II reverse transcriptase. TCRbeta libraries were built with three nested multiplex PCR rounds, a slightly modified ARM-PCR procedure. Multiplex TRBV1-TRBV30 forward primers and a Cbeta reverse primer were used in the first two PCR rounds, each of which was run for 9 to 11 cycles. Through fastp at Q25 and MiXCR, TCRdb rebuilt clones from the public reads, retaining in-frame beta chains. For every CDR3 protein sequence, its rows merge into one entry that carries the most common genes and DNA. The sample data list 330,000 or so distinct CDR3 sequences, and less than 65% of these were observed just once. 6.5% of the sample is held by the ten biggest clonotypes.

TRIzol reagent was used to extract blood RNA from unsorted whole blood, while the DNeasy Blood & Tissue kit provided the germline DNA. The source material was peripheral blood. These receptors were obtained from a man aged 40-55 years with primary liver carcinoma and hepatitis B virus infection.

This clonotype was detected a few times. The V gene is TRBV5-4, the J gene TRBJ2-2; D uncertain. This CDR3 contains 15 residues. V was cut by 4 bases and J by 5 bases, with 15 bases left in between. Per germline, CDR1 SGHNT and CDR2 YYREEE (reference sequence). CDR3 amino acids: CASSLGPPPTGELFF. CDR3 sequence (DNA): TGTGCCAGCAGCCTGGGTCCCCCTCCTACCGGGGAGCTGTTTTTT.

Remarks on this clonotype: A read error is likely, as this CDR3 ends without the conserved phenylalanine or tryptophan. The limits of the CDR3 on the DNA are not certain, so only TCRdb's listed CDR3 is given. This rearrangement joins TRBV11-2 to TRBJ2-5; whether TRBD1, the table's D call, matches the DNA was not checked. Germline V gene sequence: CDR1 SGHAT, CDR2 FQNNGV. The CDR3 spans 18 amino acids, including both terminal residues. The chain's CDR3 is CTSSLGQPGQGLQETKYS.

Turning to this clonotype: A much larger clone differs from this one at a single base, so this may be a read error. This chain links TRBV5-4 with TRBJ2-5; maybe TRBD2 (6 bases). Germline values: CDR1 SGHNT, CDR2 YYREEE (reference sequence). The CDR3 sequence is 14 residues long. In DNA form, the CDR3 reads TGTGCCAGCAGCTTGGTCGGGGGAGAAGAGGCCCAGTACTTC. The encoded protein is CASSLVGGEEAQYF.

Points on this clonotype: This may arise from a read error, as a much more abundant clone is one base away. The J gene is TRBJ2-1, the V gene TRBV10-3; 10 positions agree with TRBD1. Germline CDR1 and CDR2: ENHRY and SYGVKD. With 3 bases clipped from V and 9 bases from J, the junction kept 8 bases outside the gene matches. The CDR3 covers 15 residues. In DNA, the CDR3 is TGTGCCATCAGTGAAGGACAGGGGGTGGTTGGTGAGCAGTTCTTC. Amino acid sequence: CAISEGQGVVGEQFF.

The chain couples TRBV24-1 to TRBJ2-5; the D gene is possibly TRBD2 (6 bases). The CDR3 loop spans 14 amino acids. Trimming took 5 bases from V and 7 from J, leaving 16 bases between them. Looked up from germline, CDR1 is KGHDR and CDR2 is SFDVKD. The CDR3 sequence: CATSAEGAPLTQYF. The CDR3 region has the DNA TGTGCCACCAGTGCGGAGGGAGCCCCTCTGACCCAGTACTTC.

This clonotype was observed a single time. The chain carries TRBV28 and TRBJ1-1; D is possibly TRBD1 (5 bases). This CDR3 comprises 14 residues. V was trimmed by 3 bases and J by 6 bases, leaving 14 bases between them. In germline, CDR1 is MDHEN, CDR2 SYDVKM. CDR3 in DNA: TGTGCCAGCAGTTTTTCTCGGCCGGGGCCTGAAGCTTTCTTT. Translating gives CASSFSRPGPEAFF.

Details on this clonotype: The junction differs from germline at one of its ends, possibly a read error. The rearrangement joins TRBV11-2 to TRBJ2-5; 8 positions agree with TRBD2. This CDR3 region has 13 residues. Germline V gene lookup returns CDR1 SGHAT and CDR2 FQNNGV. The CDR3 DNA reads TGTACCAGTAGCTCGGGACTAGAGGAGACCCAGTACTTC. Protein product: CTSSSGLEETQYF.

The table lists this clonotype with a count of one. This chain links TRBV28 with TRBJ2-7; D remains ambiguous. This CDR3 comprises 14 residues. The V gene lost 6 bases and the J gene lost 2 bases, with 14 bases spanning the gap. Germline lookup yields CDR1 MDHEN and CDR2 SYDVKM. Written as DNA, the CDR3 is TGTGCCAGCAGCTTAAGACATGCTACCTACGAGCAGTACTTC. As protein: CASSLRHATYEQYF.

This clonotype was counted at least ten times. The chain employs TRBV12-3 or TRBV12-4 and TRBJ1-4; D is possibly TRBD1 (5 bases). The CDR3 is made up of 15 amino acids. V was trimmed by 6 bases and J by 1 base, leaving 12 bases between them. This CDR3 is CASSLGTGTNEKLFF. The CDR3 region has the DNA TGTGCCAGCAGCCTCGGGACGGGAACTAATGAAAAACTGTTTTTT.

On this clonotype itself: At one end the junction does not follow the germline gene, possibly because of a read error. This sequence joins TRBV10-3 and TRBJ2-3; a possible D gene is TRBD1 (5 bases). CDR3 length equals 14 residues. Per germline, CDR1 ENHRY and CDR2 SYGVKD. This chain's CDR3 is CATRLGAYTDTHYF. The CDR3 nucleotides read TGTGCCACCCGCCTTGGGGCCTACACAGATACGCACTATTTT.

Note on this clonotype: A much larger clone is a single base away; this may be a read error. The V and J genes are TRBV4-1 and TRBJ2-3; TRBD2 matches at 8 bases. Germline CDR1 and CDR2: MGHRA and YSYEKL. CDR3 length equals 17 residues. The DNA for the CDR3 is TGCGCCAGCAGCCAAGCTTGGACTAGCCGGGACACAGATATGCAGTATTTT. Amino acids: CASSQAWTSRDTDMQYF.

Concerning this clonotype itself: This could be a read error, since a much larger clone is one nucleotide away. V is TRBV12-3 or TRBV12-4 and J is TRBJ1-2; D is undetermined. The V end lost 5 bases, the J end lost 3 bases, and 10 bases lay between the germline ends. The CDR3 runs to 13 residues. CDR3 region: CASSGWRYYGYTF. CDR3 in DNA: TGTGCCAGCAGTGGGTGGCGCTACTATGGCTACACCTTC.

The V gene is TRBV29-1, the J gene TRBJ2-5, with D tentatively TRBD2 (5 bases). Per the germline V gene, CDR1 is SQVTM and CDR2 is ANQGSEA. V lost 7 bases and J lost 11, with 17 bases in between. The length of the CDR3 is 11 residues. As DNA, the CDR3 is TGCAGCGCTCGGGATAAGGAGGCTCAGTACTTC. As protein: CSARDKEAQYF.

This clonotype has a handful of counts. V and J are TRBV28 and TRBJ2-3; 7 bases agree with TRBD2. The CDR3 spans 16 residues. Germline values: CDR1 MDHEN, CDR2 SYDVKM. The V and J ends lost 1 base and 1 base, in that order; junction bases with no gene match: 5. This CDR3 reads CASSLFGGGRTDTQYF. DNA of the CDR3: TGTGCCAGCAGTTTATTCGGGGGAGGGCGCACAGATACGCAGTATTTT.